There are many counts of the clone carrying this T cell receptor (beta chain). These data come from a study of shared clonotypes between healthy human individuals. Turning to the study itself: Those who served as donors were two women and three men between the ages of 18 and 49.

Using immunoSEQ multiplex PCR, the repertoire was profiled, and TCRdb retains in-frame clones only, with some absent. Of some 530,000 clones detected, approximately 78% appear once; the ten largest clones hold 12%. The V gene's germline CDR1 is KGHSH and CDR2 LQKENI. This CDR3 comprises 14 residues. The V end lost 3 bases, the J end lost 0 bases, and 8 bases lay between the germline ends. Each of the donors was a healthy adult who was HIV-negative and had not had a recent acute infection or vaccination. Material for sequencing was PBMCs. The chain has TRBV18 and TRBJ2-5; no clear D gene. The receptor comes from a woman aged 40-49 years in good health. Some clones in this sample may be carry-over from other donors' samples. CDR3 amino acids: CASSPSAYQETQYF. The CDR3 DNA sequence: TGTGCCAGCTCACCCAGCGCGTACCAAGAGACCCAGTACTTC.